A single T cell receptor (beta chain) is shown here with its context. Its cognate antigen is unknown. The germline gives CDR1 SGHAT, CDR2 FQNNGV. V shed 7 bases, J shed 1 base, and the junction held 6 bases outside the gene matches. The CDR3 sequence is 14 residues long. The record originates from a study of T cells in localized non-small cell lung cancer. General study results and limits: It remains possible that heterogeneity exists, since only one tumor region was sequenced. Adjacent lung held a median roughly 60 of the top 100 tumor clones. Uninvolved adjacent lung, not tumor, had the highest T cell clonality. A raised T cell density in blood coincided with lengthier overall survival.

Clones were sequenced by immunoSEQ multiplex PCR, and TCRdb holds only the in-frame ones, with some missing. The table has fewer than 40,000 clones, approximately 91% seen once. The rearrangement uses TRBV11-2 and TRBJ1-1; 7 bases are shared with TRBD1. Sequences were derived from peripheral blood mononuclear cells, sampled before any cancer treatment. The clonotype was recovered from a woman aged 35 to 69 with stage III lung adenocarcinoma. CDR3 sequence (DNA): TGTGCCAGCATCCGCAGGGGGGCGAACACTGAAGCTTTCTTT. Translating gives CASIRRGANTEAFF.